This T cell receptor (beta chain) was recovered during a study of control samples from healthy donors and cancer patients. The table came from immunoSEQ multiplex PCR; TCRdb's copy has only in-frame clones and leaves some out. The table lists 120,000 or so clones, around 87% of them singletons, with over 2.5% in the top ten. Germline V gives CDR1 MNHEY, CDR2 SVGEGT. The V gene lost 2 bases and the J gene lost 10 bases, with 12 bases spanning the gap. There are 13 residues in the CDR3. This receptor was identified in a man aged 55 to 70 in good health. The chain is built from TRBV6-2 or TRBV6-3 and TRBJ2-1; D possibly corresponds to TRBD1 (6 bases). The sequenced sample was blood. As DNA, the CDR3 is TGTGCCAGCAGTTACGGGGACACCAAGGAGCAGTTCTTC. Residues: CASSYGDTKEQFF.